This entry describes one T cell receptor (beta chain). Its cognate antigen is unknown. Naive CD8+ T lymphocytes were specified as CD45RO-CCR7+CD27+CD95-. These data originate in a study of CXCR3-negative and CXCR3-positive naive CD8 T cells. In the study overall: Roughly 150 million TRB reads were obtained overall (about 1.5 +/- 0.3 million per library). Whole-study results and caveats: Sequencing showed both naive subsets with comparably high diversity, and memory CD8+ cells much lower. Most assays were run on fresh PBMCs (CXCR3 expression partially decreased after cryopreservation). In CXCR3-positive naive cells, the TRB CDR3s were more hydrophobic than in CXCR3-negative naive cells.

The authors made the TRB cDNA libraries by 5' RACE using UMI labels. TCRdb reprocessed the 5' RACE reads, with one entry per CDR3 protein and no DNA. Reported are some 120,000 distinct CDR3 sequences; the ten largest clones contain around 0.36%. The CDR3 runs 16 residues. Germline V gene sequence: CDR1 SGHKS, CDR2 YYEKEE (reference sequence). Sample: naive CXCR3+ CD8+ T cells from blood. Subset indicated: CD45RO-CCR7+CD27+CD95- naive CD8+ T cells expressing CXCR3 (TNR3+). This clonotype originated in a human donor in good health. Some clones in this sample may be carry-over from other donors' samples. The rearrangement uses TRBV5-5 and TRBJ2-3; lacking DNA, the TRBD1 call made by TCRdb goes unchecked. The CDR3 protein is CASSRWTSMRADTQYF.